This T cell receptor beta chain was captured by sequencing in a study of regulatory T cells in long-lasting Graves disease. This clonotype was recorded a few times. Relying on iRepertoire HTBI primers and Arm-PCR of CDR3 regions, the team built TCR beta libraries. TCRdb reanalysed the multiplex PCR reads using MiXCR and keeps one entry per CDR3 protein. The profile shows more than 450,000 distinct CDR3 sequences, about 12% of them singletons. The germline V gene encodes CDR1 LGHDT and CDR2 YNNKEL (reference sequence). This CDR3 has 18 residues. V trimming: 3 bases; J trimming: 2 bases; junction bases outside the gene matches: 12. This sample's time point: newly diagnosed GD, antithyroid drugs for less than 3 months. There was RNA extracted from PBMCs, and the TCR library was made from it. This sample also belongs to another study, concerning T cells in Graves' hyperthyroidism and ophthalmopathy. That study reports: The study based diagnoses on clinical symptoms, serum thyroxine and TRAb, thyroid ultrasound and orbital computed tomography. RT-PCR in the first round (using the HTBI primer set) targeted the TCR CDR3.

The sequences come from peripheral blood mononuclear cells (PBMCs), collected at new diagnosis, from a patient treated with antithyroid drugs. The chain links TRBV3-1 to TRBJ2-3; 9 bases are a match to TRBD2. The clonotype was recovered from a woman in her 30s with Graves disease. The CDR3 DNA is TGTGCCAGCAGCCAGCCCCTAGCGGGACGCCCCGACACAGATACGCAGTATTTT. It is translated as CASSQPLAGRPDTDTQYF.